Below are 15 T cell receptor beta chains sequenced from a single sample in a study of glioma-infiltrating T cells after dendritic cell vaccination. Time point in this sample: after dendritic cell vaccination, including at tumor progression/relapse. Sequenced by immunoSEQ multiplex PCR; TCRdb stores in-frame clones only, minus some. The profile shows tens of thousands of clones, 80% to 90% of them singletons. The specimen comprised blood, sampled after dendritic cell vaccination. These receptors all stem from a human donor with glioblastoma.

J is TRBJ1-2 and V is TRBV29-1; D ambiguous. Per the germline V gene, CDR1 is SQVTM and CDR2 is ANQGSEA. The V end lost 2 bases, the J end lost 3 bases, and 13 bases lay between the germline ends. This CDR3 region has 14 residues. In DNA form, the CDR3 reads TGCAGCGTTGAACCCGAGGGAAGGGACTATGGCTACACCTTC. Translation: CSVEPEGRDYGYTF.

Of note for this clone: Likely a read error: the CDR3 ends without its conserved phenylalanine or tryptophan. This sequence joins TRBV9 and TRBJ1-4; the match to TRBD1 covers 8 bases. Germline lookup yields CDR1 SGDLS and CDR2 YYNGEE. V was clipped by 4 bases and J by 7 bases; unmatched bases: 6. The CDR3 is made up of 14 amino acids. The CDR3 DNA reads as TGTGCCAGCAGCTCCACAGGGGGAGGTGAAAAACTGTTTCTT. This gives the protein CASSSTGGGEKLFL.

V and J are TRBV2 and TRBJ2-1; no definite D call. This CDR3 is built from 11 residues. Trimming left V 8 bases short and J 4 bases short, with 6 bases between. CDR1 SNHLY and CDR2 FYNNEI come from the germline V gene. The CDR3 coding sequence is TGTGCCAGCTTGTCGTACAATGAGCAGTTCTTC. Translation gives CASLSYNEQFF.

Written as DNA, the CDR3 is TGTGCCAGCAGCGATGACAGACTGACCGGGGAGCTGTTTTTT. Its protein product is CASSDDRLTGELFF. This chain connects TRBV2 to TRBJ2-2; the D gene is possibly TRBD1 (5 bases). The CDR3 extends over 14 amino acids. Germline CDR1 is SNHLY and CDR2 is FYNNEI. Trimming removed 6 bases at V and 5 bases at J, with 13 bases between.

J is TRBJ2-3 and V is TRBV7-9; 12 nucleotides agree with TRBD2. CDR1 and CDR2 from the germline V gene are SEHNR and FQNEAQ (reference sequence). The CDR3 runs to 16 residues. V shed 3 bases, J shed 0 bases, and the junction held 1 base outside the gene matches. The DNA of the CDR3 is TGTGCCAGCAGCTTCCTAGCGGGAGGGAGCACAGATACGCAGTATTTT. This codes for CASSFLAGGSTDTQYF.

V usage is TRBV11-2 and J usage is TRBJ2-7; D may be TRBD2 (5 bases). Germline CDR1 SGHAT, CDR2 FQNNGV. The CDR3 is 14 amino acids. Trimming shortened V by 5 bases and J by 1 base, and 12 bases separated the two germline ends. CDR3 coding DNA: TGTGCCAGCAGCCTCCACGGACTTTCCTACGAGCAGTACTTC. Its translation is CASSLHGLSYEQYF.

The chain employs TRBV28 and TRBJ1-2; D not resolved. V gave up 7 bases and J gave up 1 base, with 25 bases separating them. The CDR3 has 18 residues. Germline V gene data show CDR1 as MDHEN and CDR2 as SYDVKM. CDR3 sequence reads: CASTPDPPQSQFNYGYTF. The CDR3 bases are TGTGCCAGCACCCCCGACCCCCCACAGAGCCAATTTAACTATGGCTACACCTTC.

This clone was recorded only once. The chain has TRBV10-1 and TRBJ2-1, with D tentatively TRBD2 (8 bases). The V end lost 7 bases, the J end lost 5 bases, and 24 bases lay between the germline ends. Germline CDR1 reads WNHNN; CDR2 reads SYGVQD (reference sequence). CDR3 length: 17 amino acids. The CDR3: CASTGTALAGDDNEQFF. CDR3 bases: TGCGCCAGCACCGGGACAGCCCTAGCGGGTGATGACAATGAGCAGTTCTTC.

V is TRBV9 and J is TRBJ1-2; D unclear. CDR1 SGDLS and CDR2 YYNGEE come from the germline V gene. This CDR3 has 15 residues. V lost 4 bases to trimming and J lost 14 bases, with 27 bases between them. The CDR3 nucleotides are TGTGCCAGCAGCACCACCTTAGAAGGCCGTTATGGAGGAACCTTC. Translated, it gives CASSTTLEGRYGGTF. The full variable domain, with the rest looked up from reference TRBV9 and TRBJ1-2, is DSGVTQTPKHLITATGQRVTLRCSPRSGDLSVYWYQQSLDQGLQFLIQYYNGEERAKGNILERFSAQQFPDLHSELNLSSLELGDSALYFCASSTTLEGRYGGTFGSGTRLTVV.

The chain joins TRBV14 to TRBJ1-2; D ambiguous. Germline CDR1 SGHDN, CDR2 FVKESK. V was clipped by 1 base and J by 3 bases, with 18 bases between them. The CDR3 length is 17 residues. The CDR3 region is CASSQGMKEGHDYGYTF. In DNA form, the CDR3 reads TGTGCCAGCAGCCAAGGGATGAAGGAGGGTCACGACTATGGCTACACCTTC.

The chain is built from TRBV9 and TRBJ2-3; D may be TRBD2 (5 bases). The CDR3 runs to 15 residues. Trimming cost V 1 base and J 4 bases, with 13 bases left between them. In germline, CDR1 is SGDLS, CDR2 YYNGEE. CDR3 DNA: TGTGCCAGCAGCGTAAGGGTAGAGGGAGCAGATACGCAGTATTTT. Its protein is CASSVRVEGADTQYF.

J is TRBJ1-5 and V is TRBV5-8; D uncertain. Between the trimmed V and J ends, which lost 3 bases and 4 bases, there was a span of 11 bases. There are 14 residues in the CDR3. Germline CDR1 and CDR2: SGHTS and YDEGEE. The DNA of the CDR3 is TGTGCCAGCAGCTACACGGGTCTAAATCAGCCCCAGCATTTT. This sequence encodes CASSYTGLNQPQHF.

J is TRBJ2-1 and V is TRBV19; 8 nucleotides align to TRBD2. Trimming removed 5 bases from V and 1 base from J; junction bases left unmatched: 4. This CDR3 is 15 amino acids long. From germline, CDR1 is LNHDA and CDR2 SQIVND (reference sequence). DNA for the CDR3: TGTGCCAGTAGTGTTAGCGGGGCTTCCTACAATGAGCAGTTCTTC. It is translated as CASSVSGASYNEQFF. Based on the CDR3 plus reference TRBV19 and TRBJ2-1, the full variable domain is DGGITQSPKYLFRKEGQNVTLSCEQNLNHDAMYWYRQDPGQGLRLIYYSQIVNDFQKGDIAEGYSVSREKKESFPLTVTSAQKNPTAFYLCASSVSGASYNEQFFGPGTRLTVL.

This clone appeared once. The chain links TRBV5-4 to TRBJ2-3; 7 bases line up with TRBD2. Germline V gene lookup returns CDR1 SGHNT and CDR2 YYREEE (reference sequence). V gave up 0 bases and J gave up 3 bases; unmatched junction bases: 4. There are 15 residues in the CDR3. CDR3 in DNA: TGTGCCAGCAGCTTGGTACTAGCGACTACAGATACGCAGTATTTT. It yields the protein CASSLVLATTDTQYF.

The rearrangement links TRBV5-4 to TRBJ2-1; D possibly corresponds to TRBD1 (6 bases). Trimming cost V 7 bases and J 7 bases, with 18 bases left between them. The CDR3 is 14 residues long. Per the germline V gene, CDR1 is SGHNT and CDR2 is YYREEE (reference sequence). DNA for the CDR3: TGTGCCAGCGCCAGACAGGCCGGGGTGAATGAGCAGTTCTTC. Amino acids: CASARQAGVNEQFF.